The clone carrying this T cell receptor (beta chain) has only one observation. Its antigen remains unknown. Cultured CD4+ T cell DNA was sequenced using the Oncomine TCR Beta short-read assay. TCRdb re-analysed the PCR reads in MiXCR, keeping a single row per CDR3 protein. This table has some 15,000 distinct CDR3 sequences, under 60% appearing once. This record belongs to a study of vaccination and CD4 T cells after COVID-19. Trimming at V came to 5 bases and at J to 3 bases, leaving 6 bases not matched to a gene. The CDR3 totals 15 residues. As to treatment: roughly 10-day PBMC culture with coronavirus spike peptide pools or control peptides (ViraFEST assay).

The sample taken for sequencing was CD4+ T cells from blood, cultured in vitro. The receptor's source is a human donor who had recovered from COVID-19. The rearrangement links TRBV12-3 or TRBV12-4 to TRBJ2-1; the match to TRBD2 covers 8 bases. Here the CDR3 DNA reads TGTGCCAGCAGTCGTAGCGGGGACCTCTACAATGAGCAGTTCTTC. Translation gives CASSRSGDLYNEQFF.